The rows below give T cell receptor beta chains drawn from one sample of a study of blood T cell repertoires in COVID-19. Profiled with immunoSEQ multiplex PCR; TCRdb holds only in-frame clones, not every one. Of about 150,000 clones listed, 84% are singletons. The sample was peripheral blood. These receptors were obtained from a man in his 70s with acute or convalescent COVID-19. CDR3s include the opening cysteine and the closing phenylalanine or tryptophan. The order of the fields is J gene, V gene, D gene, clone size, CDR3 protein, CDR3 DNA. A D gene is named only where the DNA matches it firmly. The size of a clone is reported for some rows only, either as once, few or many, or as a class for expanded clones.

TRBJ2-5,TRBV14,TRBD2,NA,CASSQDRTGLAGRGTETQYF,TGTGCCAGCAGCCAAGATCGGACGGGACTAGCGGGGCGGGGGACGGAGACCCAGTACTTC
TRBJ1-1,TRBV5-6,NA,few,CASGRGGNTEAFF,TGTGCCAGCGGACGAGGGGGTAACACTGAAGCTTTCTTT
TRBJ2-3,TRBV28,TRBD2,NA,CASSPTSGAGGTDTQYF,TGTGCCAGCAGCCCGACTAGCGGAGCGGGGGGCACAGATACGCAGTATTTT
TRBJ1-2,TRBV5-4,NA,NA,CASSLPGISNYGYTF,TGTGCCAGCAGCTTACCAGGGATCTCTAACTATGGCTACACCTTC
TRBJ1-1,TRBV7-3,NA,NA,CASSYRGTTEAFF,TGTGCCAGCAGCTATCGGGGGACCACTGAAGCTTTCTTT
TRBJ2-2,TRBV4-1,TRBD2,NA,CASSQDPSGATGELFF,TGCGCCAGCAGCCAAGATCCTAGCGGTGCCACCGGGGAGCTGTTTTTT
TRBJ2-7,TRBV27,NA,NA,CASSFSGGTYEQYF,TGTGCCAGCAGTTTCTCAGGGGGGACCTACGAGCAGTACTTC
TRBJ2-5,TRBV7-9,TRBD1,NA,CASSLNSQGVQETQYF,TGTGCCAGCAGCTTAAATTCCCAGGGGGTCCAAGAGACCCAGTACTTC
TRBJ2-3,TRBV7-9,NA,NA,CASSLSPGDTQYF,TGTGCCAGCAGCTTATCCCCAGGAGATACGCAGTATTTT
TRBJ1-5,TRBV19,TRBD1,NA,CASSTRQGGDSNQPQHF,TGTGCCAGTAGTACGAGACAGGGAGGAGATAGCAATCAGCCCCAGCATTTT
TRBJ2-1,TRBV7-3,NA,NA,CASSSRDRTEQFF,TGTGCCAGCAGCTCCCGCGACAGAACCGAGCAGTTCTTC
TRBJ1-4,TRBV2,NA,NA,CASRGLTNEKLFF,TGTGCCAGCAGGGGGCTAACTAATGAAAAACTGTTTTTT
TRBJ2-2,TRBV5-1,NA,NA,CASHWGDTGELFF,TGCGCCAGCCACTGGGGGGACACCGGGGAGCTGTTTTTT
TRBJ1-1,TRBV6-5,NA,NA,CATAPPGKTEAFF,TGTGCCACCGCTCCACCAGGTAAAACTGAAGCTTTCTTT
TRBJ2-3,TRBV4-1,TRBD2,NA,CASSLSGAGGPDTQYF,TGCGCCAGCAGCCTTTCGGGTGCGGGGGGGCCAGATACGCAGTATTTT
TRBJ1-2,TRBV6-5,TRBD1,NA,CASRDRQGAYGYTF,TGTGCCAGCCGAGACAGACAGGGGGCCTATGGCTACACCTTC
TRBJ1-2,TRBV18,NA,NA,CASSPPTGPNYGYTF,TGTGCCAGCTCACCACCGACAGGACCTAACTATGGCTACACCTTC
TRBJ1-1,TRBV18,NA,NA,CASSLQQGNTEAFF,TGTGCCAGCTCACTTCAACAGGGGAACACTGAAGCTTTCTTT
TRBJ2-7,TRBV7-9,TRBD2,NA,CASSLMDGRSSYEQYF,TGTGCCAGCAGCTTAATGGACGGGAGGAGCTCCTACGAGCAGTACTTC
TRBJ2-1,TRBV7-2,TRBD2,NA,CASSLARPAGSYNEQFF,TGTGCCAGCAGCTTAGCCCGCCCAGCGGGGTCCTACAATGAGCAGTTCTTC
TRBJ2-5,TRBV4-2,NA,NA,CASSQGGTEQETQYF,TGTGCCAGCAGCCAAGGCGGGACAGAGCAAGAGACCCAGTACTTC
TRBJ2-7,TRBV25-1,NA,NA,CASSDERPWGQYF,TGTGCCAGCAGTGACGAGCGGCCGTGGGGACAGTACTTC
TRBJ1-3,TRBV5-5,NA,few,CASSRLGGAGNTIYF,TGTGCCAGCTCCCGGCTAGGTGGGGCCGGAAACACCATATATTTT
TRBJ1-2,TRBV19,TRBD1,NA,CASSKGTGLSYGYTF,TGTGCCAGTAGTAAAGGGACAGGGTTGTCCTATGGCTACACCTTC
TRBJ2-1,TRBV7-8,TRBD2,once,CASSPRLAGGPNNEQFF,TGTGCCAGCAGCCCAAGACTAGCGGGAGGGCCCAACAATGAGCAGTTCTTC
TRBJ2-7,TRBV6-5,NA,NA,CASIKPGIDEQYF,TGTGCCAGCATCAAACCGGGGATCGACGAGCAGTACTTC
TRBJ1-2,TRBV6-6,TRBD1,NA,CASSYSSPGQGYGYTF,TGTGCCAGCAGTTATTCTTCTCCGGGACAGGGATATGGCTACACCTTC
TRBJ2-7,TRBV27,TRBD2,NA,CASSPANPGGSLVWYF,TGTGCCAGCAGCCCAGCGAACCCGGGCGGGAGTTTAGTTTGGTACTTC